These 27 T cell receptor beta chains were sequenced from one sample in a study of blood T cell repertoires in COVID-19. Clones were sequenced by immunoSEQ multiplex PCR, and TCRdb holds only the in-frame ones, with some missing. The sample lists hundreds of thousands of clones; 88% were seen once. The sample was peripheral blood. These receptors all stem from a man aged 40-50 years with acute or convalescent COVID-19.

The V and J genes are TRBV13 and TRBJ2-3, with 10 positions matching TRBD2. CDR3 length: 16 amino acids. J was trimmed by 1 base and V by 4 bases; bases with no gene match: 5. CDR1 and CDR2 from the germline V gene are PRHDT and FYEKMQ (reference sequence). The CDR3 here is CASSWTSGPRTDTQYF. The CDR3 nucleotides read TGTGCCAGCAGCTGGACTAGCGGTCCCCGCACAGATACGCAGTATTTT. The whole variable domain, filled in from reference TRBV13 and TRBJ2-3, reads AAGVIQSPRHLIKEKRETATLKCYPIPRHDTVYWYQQGPGQDPQFLISFYEKMQSDKGSIPDRFSAQQFSDYHSELNMSSLELGDSALYFCASSWTSGPRTDTQYFGPGTRLTVL.

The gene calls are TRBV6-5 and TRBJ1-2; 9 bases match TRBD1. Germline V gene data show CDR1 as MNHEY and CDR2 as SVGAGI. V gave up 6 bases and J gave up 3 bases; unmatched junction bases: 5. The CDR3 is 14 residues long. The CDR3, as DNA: TGTGCCAGCAGAAGGACAGGGGTCGACTATGGCTACACCTTC. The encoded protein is CASRRTGVDYGYTF.

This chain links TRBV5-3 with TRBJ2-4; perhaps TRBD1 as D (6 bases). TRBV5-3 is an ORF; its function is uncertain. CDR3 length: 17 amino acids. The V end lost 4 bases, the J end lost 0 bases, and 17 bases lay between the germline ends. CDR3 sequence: CARSPWMGARAKNIQYF. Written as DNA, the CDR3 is TGTGCCAGAAGCCCGTGGATGGGGGCGCGAGCCAAAAACATTCAGTACTTC.

The CDR3 DNA reads TGTGCCAGCAGCTGGCCGACAGGGAACACTGAAGCTTTCTTT. It encodes CASSWPTGNTEAFF. This chain connects TRBV7-9 to TRBJ1-1; D might be TRBD1 (6 bases). Germline CDR1 and CDR2: SEHNR and FQNEAQ (reference sequence). Trimming stripped 4 bases from V and 1 base from J, with 10 bases between. This CDR3 contains 14 residues.

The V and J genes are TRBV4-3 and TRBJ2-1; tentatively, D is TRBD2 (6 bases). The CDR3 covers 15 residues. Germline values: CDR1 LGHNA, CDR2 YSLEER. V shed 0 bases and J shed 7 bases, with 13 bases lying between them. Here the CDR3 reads CASSQDGFGGNEQFF. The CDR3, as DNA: TGCGCCAGCAGCCAAGATGGGTTTGGGGGGAATGAGCAGTTCTTC.

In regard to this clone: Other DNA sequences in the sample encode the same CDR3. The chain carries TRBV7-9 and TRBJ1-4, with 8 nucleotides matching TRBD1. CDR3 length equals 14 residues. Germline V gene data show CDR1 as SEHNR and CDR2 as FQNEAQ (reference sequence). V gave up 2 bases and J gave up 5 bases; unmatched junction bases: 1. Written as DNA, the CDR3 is TGTGCCAGCAGCTTAACAGGGGGGAATGAAAAACTGTTTTTT. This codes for CASSLTGGNEKLFF.

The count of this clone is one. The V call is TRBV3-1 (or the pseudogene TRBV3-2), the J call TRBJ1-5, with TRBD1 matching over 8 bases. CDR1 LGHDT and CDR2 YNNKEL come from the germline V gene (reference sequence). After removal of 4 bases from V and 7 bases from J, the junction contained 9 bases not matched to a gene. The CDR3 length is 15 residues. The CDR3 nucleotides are TGTGCCAGCAGCCGAGCCCCAGGGGGCCGGCAGCCCCAGCATTTT. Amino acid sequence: CASSRAPGGRQPQHF.

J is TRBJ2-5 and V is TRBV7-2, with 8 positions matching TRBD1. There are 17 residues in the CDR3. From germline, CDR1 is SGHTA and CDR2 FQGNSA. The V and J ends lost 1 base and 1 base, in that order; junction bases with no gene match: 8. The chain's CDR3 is CASSLVGTGLSQETQYF. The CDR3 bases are TGTGCCAGCAGCTTAGTGGGGACAGGCCTTTCCCAAGAGACCCAGTACTTC.

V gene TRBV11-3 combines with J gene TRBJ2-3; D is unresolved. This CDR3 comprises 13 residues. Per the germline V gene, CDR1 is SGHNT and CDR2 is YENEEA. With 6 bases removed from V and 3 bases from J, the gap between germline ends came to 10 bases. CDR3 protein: CASSLGGTDTQYF. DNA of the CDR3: TGTGCCAGCAGTCTAGGCGGAACAGATACGCAGTATTTT.

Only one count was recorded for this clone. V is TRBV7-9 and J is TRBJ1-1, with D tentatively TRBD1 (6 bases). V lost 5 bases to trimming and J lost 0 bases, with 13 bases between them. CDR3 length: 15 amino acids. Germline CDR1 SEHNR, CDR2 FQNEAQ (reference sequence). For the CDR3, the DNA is TGTGCCAGCAGCCGTACTGGACAGTTGAACACTGAAGCTTTCTTT. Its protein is CASSRTGQLNTEAFF.

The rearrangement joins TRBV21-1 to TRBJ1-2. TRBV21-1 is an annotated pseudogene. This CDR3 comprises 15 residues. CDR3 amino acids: CASSKAPGSLYGYTF. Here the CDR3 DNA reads TGTGCCAGCAGCAAAGCTCCGGGGTCCCTCTATGGCTACACCTTC.

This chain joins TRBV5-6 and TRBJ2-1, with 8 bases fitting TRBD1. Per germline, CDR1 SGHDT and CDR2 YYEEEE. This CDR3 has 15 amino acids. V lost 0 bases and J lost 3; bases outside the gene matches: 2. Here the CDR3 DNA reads TGTGCCAGCAGCTTGGTGGGACAGGACTACAATGAGCAGTTCTTC. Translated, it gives CASSLVGQDYNEQFF. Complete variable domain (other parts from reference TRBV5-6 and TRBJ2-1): DAGVTQSPTHLIKTRGQQVTLRCSPKSGHDTVSWYQQALGQGPQFIFQYYEEEERQRGNFPDRFSGHQFPNYSSELNVNALLLGDSALYLCASSLVGQDYNEQFFGPGTRLTVL.

CDR3 amino acids: CASRTAGGPQHF. CDR3 nucleotide sequence: TGTGCCAGCAGGACAGCCGGTGGGCCCCAGCATTTT. The chain combines TRBV5-5 with TRBJ1-5; a weak D match, TRBD1 (5 bases). From germline, CDR1 is SGHKS and CDR2 YYEKEE (reference sequence). This CDR3 comprises 12 residues. Trimming took off 5 bases at V and 9 bases at J, with 12 bases between the two ends.

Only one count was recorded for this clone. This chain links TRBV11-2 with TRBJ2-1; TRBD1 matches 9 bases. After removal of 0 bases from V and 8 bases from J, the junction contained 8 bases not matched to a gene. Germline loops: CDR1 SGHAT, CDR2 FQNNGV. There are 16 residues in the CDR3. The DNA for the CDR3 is TGTGCCAGCAGCTTAGACGGGAGACAGGGGGTATATGAGCAGTTCTTC. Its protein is CASSLDGRQGVYEQFF.

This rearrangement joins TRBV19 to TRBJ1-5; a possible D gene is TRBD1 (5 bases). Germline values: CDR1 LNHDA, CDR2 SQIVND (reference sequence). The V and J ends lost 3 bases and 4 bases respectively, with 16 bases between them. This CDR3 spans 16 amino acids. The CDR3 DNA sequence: TGTGCCAGTAGTATGGCGGGACTCTCTCCAAATCAGCCCCAGCATTTT. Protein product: CASSMAGLSPNQPQHF.

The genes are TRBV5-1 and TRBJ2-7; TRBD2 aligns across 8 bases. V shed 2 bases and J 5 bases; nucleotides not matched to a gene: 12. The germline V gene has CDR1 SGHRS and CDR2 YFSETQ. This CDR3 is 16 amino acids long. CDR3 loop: CASSLLGGAGVDEQYF. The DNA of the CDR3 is TGCGCCAGCAGCTTACTAGGGGGAGCGGGAGTTGACGAGCAGTACTTC.

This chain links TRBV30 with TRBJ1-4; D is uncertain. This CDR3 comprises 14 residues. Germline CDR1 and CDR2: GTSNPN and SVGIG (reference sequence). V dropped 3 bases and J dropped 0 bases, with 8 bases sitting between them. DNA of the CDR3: TGTGCCTGGAGGCGGATCGCAACTAATGAAAAACTGTTTTTT. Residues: CAWRRIATNEKLFF.

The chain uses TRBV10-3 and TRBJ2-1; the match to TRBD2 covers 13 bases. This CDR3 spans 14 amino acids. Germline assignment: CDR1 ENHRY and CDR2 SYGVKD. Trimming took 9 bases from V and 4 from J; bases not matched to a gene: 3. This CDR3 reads CAIGLAGEYNEQFF. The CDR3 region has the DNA TGTGCCATAGGACTAGCGGGAGAGTACAATGAGCAGTTCTTC.

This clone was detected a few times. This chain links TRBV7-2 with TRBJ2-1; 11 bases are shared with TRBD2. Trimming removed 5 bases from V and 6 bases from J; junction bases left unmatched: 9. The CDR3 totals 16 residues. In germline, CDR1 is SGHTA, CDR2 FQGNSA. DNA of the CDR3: TGTGCCAGCAGCCCCTGGGTAGCGGGAGGGAGCAATGAGCAGTTCTTC. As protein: CASSPWVAGGSNEQFF.

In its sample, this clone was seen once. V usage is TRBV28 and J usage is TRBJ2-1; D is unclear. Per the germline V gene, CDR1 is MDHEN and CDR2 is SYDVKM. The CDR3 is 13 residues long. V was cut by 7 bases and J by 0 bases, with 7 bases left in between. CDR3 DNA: TGTGCCAGCACCAGGAACTCCTACAATGAGCAGTTCTTC. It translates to CASTRNSYNEQFF.

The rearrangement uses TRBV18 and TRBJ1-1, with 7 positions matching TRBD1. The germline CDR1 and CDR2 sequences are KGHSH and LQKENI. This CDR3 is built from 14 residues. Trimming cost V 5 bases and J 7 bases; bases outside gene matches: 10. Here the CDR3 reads CASSGRQGKDEAFF. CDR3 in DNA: TGTGCCAGCTCAGGTCGACAGGGAAAGGATGAAGCTTTCTTT.

CDR3 protein: CASSRMGDMRTEAFF. CDR3 nucleotide sequence: TGTGCCAGCAGCCGTATGGGAGACATGCGCACTGAAGCTTTCTTT. The genes are TRBV7-6 and TRBJ1-1, with D unclear. CDR3 length: 15 amino acids. V lost 5 bases and J lost 4, with 17 bases in between. Looked up from germline, CDR1 is SGHVS and CDR2 is FNYEAQ.

The CDR3 DNA is TGCAGCGTTGAACAGGGGGCTCGGGGCACTGAAGCTTTCTTT. It encodes CSVEQGARGTEAFF. The gene calls are TRBV29-1 and TRBJ1-1; 8 bases match TRBD1. The germline CDR1 and CDR2 sequences are SQVTM and ANQGSEA. The CDR3 consists of 14 residues. The V segment lost 2 bases and the J segment 4 bases; nucleotides outside the gene matches: 6.

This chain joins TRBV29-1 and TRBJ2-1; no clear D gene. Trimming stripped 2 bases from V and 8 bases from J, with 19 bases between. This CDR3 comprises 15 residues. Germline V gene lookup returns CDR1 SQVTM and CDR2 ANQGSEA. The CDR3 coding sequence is TGCAGCGTTGAATTCGTGTCCGGAGAGGAATATGAGCAGTTCTTC. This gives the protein CSVEFVSGEEYEQFF.

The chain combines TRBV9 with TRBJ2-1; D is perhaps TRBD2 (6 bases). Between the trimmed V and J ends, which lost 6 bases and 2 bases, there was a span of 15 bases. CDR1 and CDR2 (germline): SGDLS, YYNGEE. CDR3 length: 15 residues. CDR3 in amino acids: CASMDGRGAYNEQFF. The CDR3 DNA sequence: TGTGCCAGCATGGACGGGAGAGGGGCCTACAATGAGCAGTTCTTC.

This CDR3 is CASSQDHEGVYEQYF. The CDR3, as DNA: TGTGCCAGCAGCCAAGATCACGAGGGGGTCTACGAGCAGTACTTC. V is TRBV3-1 (or the pseudogene TRBV3-2) and J is TRBJ2-7; D perhaps matches TRBD1 (6 bases). The CDR3 length is 15 residues. Trimming shortened V by 0 bases and J by 3 bases, and 12 bases separated the two germline ends. Per germline, CDR1 LGHDT and CDR2 YNNKEL (reference sequence).

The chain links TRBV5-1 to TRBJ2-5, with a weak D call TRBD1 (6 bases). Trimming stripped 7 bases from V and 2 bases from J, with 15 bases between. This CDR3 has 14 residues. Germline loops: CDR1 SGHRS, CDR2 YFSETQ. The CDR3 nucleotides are TGCGCCAGCGGGCCCAGGGGCGATCAAGAGACCCAGTACTTC. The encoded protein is CASGPRGDQETQYF.